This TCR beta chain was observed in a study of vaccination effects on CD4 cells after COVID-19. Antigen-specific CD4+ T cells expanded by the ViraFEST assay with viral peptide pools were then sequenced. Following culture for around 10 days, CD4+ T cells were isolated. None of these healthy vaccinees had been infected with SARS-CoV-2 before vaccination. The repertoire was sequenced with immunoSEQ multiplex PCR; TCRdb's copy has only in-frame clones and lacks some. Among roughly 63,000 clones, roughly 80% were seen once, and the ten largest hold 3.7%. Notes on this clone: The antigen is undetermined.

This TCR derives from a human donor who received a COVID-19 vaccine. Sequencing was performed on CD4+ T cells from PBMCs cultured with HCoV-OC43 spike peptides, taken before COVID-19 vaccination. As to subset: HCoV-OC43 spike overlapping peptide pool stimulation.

As DNA, the CDR3 is TGTGCCAGTAATCTGGGGGGCGCGATAAGGAACACTGAAGCTTTCTTT. Its protein is CASNLGGAIRNTEAFF. The chain has TRBV19 and TRBJ1-1; D possibly corresponds to TRBD1 (6 bases). The CDR3 has 16 residues. Germline V gene data show CDR1 as LNHDA and CDR2 as SQIVND (reference sequence). With 7 bases removed from V and 1 base from J, the gap between germline ends came to 19 bases.